The 26 T cell receptor beta chains listed next were all sequenced from one sample in a study of shared clonotypes between healthy human individuals. Sequencing used immunoSEQ multiplex PCR; TCRdb keeps in-frame clones, though not all of them. The table includes approximately 1.4 million clones, roughly 98% detected once. The sample taken for sequencing was naive CD4+ T cells sorted from blood. Subset in this sample: CD45RA+ positively selected. All receptors come from a man aged 25 to 45 in good health.

This chain uses TRBV5-4 with TRBJ2-7; TRBD1 agrees at 9 bases. The CDR3 loop spans 14 amino acids. Losses at the gene ends were 4 bases for V and 3 bases for J; bases not matched to a gene: 5. CDR1 is SGHNT and CDR2 is YYREEE in the germline V gene (reference sequence). The CDR3 is CASSLRDRDYEQYF. CDR3 coding DNA: TGTGCCAGCAGCCTCCGGGACAGGGACTACGAGCAGTACTTC.

V is TRBV5-6 and J is TRBJ1-4; possible D gene TRBD1, 6 bases. V was shortened by 1 base and J by 0 bases, with 19 bases between the two germline ends. The CDR3 loop spans 19 amino acids. Germline V CDR1 and CDR2: SGHDT, YYEEEE. For the CDR3, the DNA is TGTGCCAGCAGCTTGTTTCTGGACAGACGAGGGGCAACTAATGAAAAACTGTTTTTT. As protein: CASSLFLDRRGATNEKLFF.

The chain joins TRBV6-5 to TRBJ1-3; D unresolved. CDR3 length equals 15 residues. Germline V gives CDR1 MNHEY, CDR2 SVGAGI. V was trimmed by 5 bases and J by 0 bases, leaving 11 bases between them. CDR3 in DNA: TGTGCCAGCAGTCTCACAGTGACCTCTGGAAACACCATATATTTT. It specifies CASSLTVTSGNTIYF.

This sequence joins TRBV5-5 and TRBJ1-1; D remains ambiguous. The ends were cut back, 4 bases at V and 11 bases at J, with 15 bases in the middle. The germline V gene has CDR1 SGHKS and CDR2 YYEKEE (reference sequence). The CDR3 extends over 12 amino acids. CDR3 loop: CASSPHGVEAFF. For the CDR3, the DNA is TGTGCCAGCAGCCCCCATGGAGTAGAGGCTTTCTTT.

The chain joins TRBV5-4 to TRBJ2-7; 10 positions agree with TRBD1. The CDR3 runs to 17 residues. From germline, CDR1 is SGHNT and CDR2 YYREEE (reference sequence). The J segment lost 0 bases and the V segment lost 3 bases, leaving 9 bases of the junction unmatched. The CDR3 bases are TGTGCCAGCAGCTGGGGTCGACAGGGGGCATTCTCCTACGAGCAGTACTTC. Translation gives CASSWGRQGAFSYEQYF.

The chain employs TRBV6-5 and TRBJ2-1; TRBD2 is a possible D gene (6 bases). Trimming took 0 bases from V and 14 from J, leaving 8 bases between them. Germline loops: CDR1 MNHEY, CDR2 SVGAGI. The CDR3 totals 11 residues. CDR3 in amino acids: CASSYSGLKFF. CDR3 DNA: TGTGCCAGCAGTTACTCGGGACTCAAGTTCTTC.

This clone was recorded only once. This sequence joins TRBV5-1 and TRBJ2-1, with D tentatively TRBD1 or TRBD2 (6 bases each). Germline CDR1 SGHRS, CDR2 YFSETQ. Between the trimmed V and J ends, which lost 4 bases and 7 bases, there was a span of 18 bases. This CDR3 is built from 15 residues. The chain's CDR3 is CASSRGAGGPNEQFF. The CDR3 DNA reads TGCGCCAGCAGCAGGGGGGCAGGCGGTCCGAATGAGCAGTTCTTC.

The chain uses TRBV2 and TRBJ1-2, with D perhaps matching TRBD1 (6 bases). Trimming took off 6 bases at V and 5 bases at J, with 13 bases between the two ends. The germline V gene encodes CDR1 SNHLY and CDR2 FYNNEI. The CDR3 contains 13 residues. Here the CDR3 DNA reads TGTGCCAGCAGCGGCGGACAGATATATGGCTACACCTTC. Protein product: CASSGGQIYGYTF.

The CDR3 region is CASSSSKDTEAFF. In DNA form, the CDR3 reads TGTGCCAGCAGTTCCAGCAAGGACACTGAAGCTTTCTTT. The chain combines TRBV2 with TRBJ1-1, with D uncertain. CDR1 and CDR2 (germline): SNHLY, FYNNEI. Trimming stripped 5 bases from V and 3 bases from J, with 10 bases between. This CDR3 has 13 residues.

The chain combines TRBV12-5 with TRBJ1-2, with 7 bases lining up with TRBD1. J lost 4 bases, V lost 6 bases, and 5 bases had no gene match. The CDR3 has 13 residues. In germline, CDR1 is LGHNT, CDR2 FRNRAP. Here the CDR3 DNA reads TGTGCTAGTGGAGCCGGGACAGCCTATGGCTACACCTTC. Its translation: CASGAGTAYGYTF.

The gene calls are TRBV18 and TRBJ2-7, with D perhaps matching TRBD2 (5 bases). The germline V and J ends were trimmed by 0 bases and 2 bases, with 11 bases remaining between them. Germline-derived CDR1 and CDR2 are KGHSH and LQKENI. The CDR3 contains 15 residues. The CDR3 here is CASSPPVTGTYEQYF. The CDR3 bases are TGTGCCAGCTCACCACCTGTGACGGGGACCTACGAGCAGTACTTC.

The chain combines TRBV11-3 with TRBJ2-2; D remains unclear. This CDR3 comprises 13 residues. From germline, CDR1 is SGHNT and CDR2 YENEEA. V lost 1 base and J lost 6, with 6 bases in between. CDR3: CASSLVQSGELFF. The CDR3 region has the DNA TGTGCCAGCAGCTTAGTGCAGTCCGGGGAGCTGTTTTTT.

The chain is built from TRBV7-3 and TRBJ1-1; perhaps TRBD1 as D (6 bases). V lost 7 bases, J lost 7 bases, and 16 bases lay in between. CDR1 SGHTA and CDR2 FQGTGA come from the germline V gene. CDR3 length: 13 amino acids. The CDR3, as DNA: TGTGCCAGCACCTACGATGGAGGGGGTGAAGCTTTCTTT. Translating it yields CASTYDGGGEAFF.

The rearrangement uses TRBV25-1 and TRBJ1-2; weak D call: TRBD1 (6 bases). CDR1 MGHDK and CDR2 SYGVNS come from the germline V gene. Trimming took 6 bases from V and 4 from J, leaving 12 bases between them. The CDR3 is 13 amino acids. CDR3: CASSLGGGYGYTF. The CDR3 bases are TGTGCCAGCAGCCTGGGGGGCGGCTATGGCTACACCTTC.

This chain uses TRBV10-3 with TRBJ2-7; 11 bases map to TRBD1. There are 11 residues in the CDR3. V trimming: 10 bases; J trimming: 6 bases; junction bases outside the gene matches: 2. CDR1 and CDR2 (germline): ENHRY, SYGVKD. The CDR3 coding sequence is TGTGCCACCGGGACAGGGGGCGAGCAGTACTTC. It translates to CATGTGGEQYF.

The CDR3 nucleotides are TGTGCCAGCAGCCAAGAAGGAGGCCGGGAGGCCTACGAGCAGTACTTC. Protein product: CASSQEGGREAYEQYF. V is TRBV4-2 and J is TRBJ2-7; TRBD2 matches 7 bases. Per germline, CDR1 LGHNA and CDR2 YNFKEQ. CDR3 length: 16 amino acids. V was clipped by 0 bases and J by 2 bases; unmatched bases: 7.

The rearrangement joins TRBV5-4 to TRBJ2-7; 8 positions match TRBD1. J was trimmed by 6 bases and V by 2 bases; bases with no gene match: 7. The germline gives CDR1 SGHNT, CDR2 YYREEE (reference sequence). This CDR3 is built from 14 residues. This chain's CDR3 is CASSFRRDRFEQYF. The CDR3 coding sequence is TGTGCCAGCAGCTTTCGCCGGGACAGGTTCGAGCAGTACTTC.

This chain joins TRBV28 and TRBJ2-1; the match to TRBD2 covers 11 bases. V dropped 4 bases and J dropped 5; count of bases not matched to a gene: 4. Germline CDR1 MDHEN, CDR2 SYDVKM. The length of the CDR3 is 15 residues. This CDR3 reads CASSSPSGGNNEQFF. The DNA of the CDR3 is TGTGCCAGCAGTTCCCCTAGCGGGGGGAACAATGAGCAGTTCTTC.

V usage is TRBV7-3 and J usage is TRBJ1-1; possible D gene TRBD1, 5 bases. Deletions cut 0 bases from V and 5 bases from J, with 10 bases between. This CDR3 has 14 residues. Germline CDR1 is SGHTA and CDR2 is FQGTGA. This CDR3 reads CASSLTARGTEAFF. The CDR3 nucleotides are TGTGCCAGCAGCTTAACCGCCCGGGGGACTGAAGCTTTCTTT.

This clone was observed once. The same CDR3 arises from other DNA sequences in this sample as well. V gene TRBV7-2 combines with J gene TRBJ2-7; no definite D call. CDR1 is SGHTA, CDR2 FQGNSA, per germline. This CDR3 contains 11 residues. Trimming left V 9 bases short and J 1 base short, with 7 bases between. DNA of the CDR3: TGTGCCAGTGGCGGTTCCTACGAGCAGTACTTC. It yields the protein CASGGSYEQYF.

The chain combines TRBV5-5 with TRBJ2-7; D not certain. The V gene's germline CDR1 is SGHKS and CDR2 YYEKEE (reference sequence). The CDR3 is 15 residues long. Trimming removed 0 bases from V and 2 bases from J, with 12 bases in between. The CDR3 loop reads CASSLAGRNTYEQYF. The CDR3 DNA follows: TGTGCCAGCAGCTTGGCCGGCAGGAATACCTACGAGCAGTACTTC.

This chain joins TRBV10-3 and TRBJ2-1; TRBD2 aligns across 8 bases. Germline values: CDR1 ENHRY, CDR2 SYGVKD. The CDR3 length is 16 residues. J lost 5 bases, V lost 4 bases, and 10 bases had no gene match. The CDR3 DNA follows: TGTGCCATCAGTGTAACTAGCGGCTTGAAAGACAATGAGCAGTTCTTC. Translated: CAISVTSGLKDNEQFF.

V usage is TRBV10-3 and J usage is TRBJ2-1; D may match TRBD1 or TRBD2 (6 bases each). Trimming pared 7 bases from V and 8 bases from J, leaving 21 bases between. The CDR3 is made up of 15 amino acids. Germline CDR1 and CDR2: ENHRY and SYGVKD. The CDR3 DNA reads TGTGCCATCATCAACGGGAGAGGGGGGTTGGATGAGCAGTTCTTC. Translated, it gives CAIINGRGGLDEQFF.

V usage is TRBV28 and J usage is TRBJ1-1, with TRBD1 as a possible D gene (5 bases). The CDR3 extends over 16 amino acids. The V end was cut by 5 bases, the J end by 1 base, with 17 bases between. In germline, CDR1 is MDHEN, CDR2 SYDVKM. CDR3 in amino acids: CASSLSMGQGNTEAFF. CDR3 sequence (DNA): TGTGCCAGCAGTCTCTCGATGGGGCAGGGGAACACTGAAGCTTTCTTT.

The chain joins TRBV7-8 to TRBJ1-2; D remains unclear. The germline V and J ends were trimmed by 1 base and 8 bases, with 14 bases remaining between them. The CDR3 is 14 amino acids. In germline, CDR1 is SGHVS, CDR2 FQNEAQ. Here the CDR3 DNA reads TGTGCCAGCAGCTTAGAGGTCACGGGCCTCGGCTACACCTTC. Translating it yields CASSLEVTGLGYTF.

The chain links TRBV7-3 to TRBJ2-3, with 10 bases matching TRBD2. Trimming removed 3 bases from V and 6 bases from J; junction bases left unmatched: 9. The CDR3 consists of 16 residues. Germline V gives CDR1 SGHTA, CDR2 FQGTGA. The CDR3 bases are TGTGCCAGCAGCTTGGGACTAGCGACGAGGGTGGATACGCAGTATTTT. Translated: CASSLGLATRVDTQYF.